One sample yielded the 15 T cell receptor beta chains listed below, sequenced in a study of T cell responses to AZD1222 COVID-19 vaccine. Sequenced by immunoSEQ multiplex PCR; TCRdb stores in-frame clones only, minus some. The sample lists 160,000 or so clones, around nine tenths occurring once. Sequencing was performed on peripheral blood, taken 28 days after the second AZD1222 dose. These receptors all come from an adult who received the AZD1222 COVID-19 vaccine.

The genes are TRBV6-5 and TRBJ2-3, with D perhaps given as TRBD1 or TRBD2 (5 bases each). V was cut by 0 bases and J by 0 bases, with 10 bases left in between. Germline loops: CDR1 MNHEY, CDR2 SVGAGI. The CDR3 contains 16 residues. CDR3 protein: CASSYSGVSSTDTQYF. Written as DNA, the CDR3 is TGTGCCAGCAGTTACTCGGGGGTATCGAGCACAGATACGCAGTATTTT.

J is TRBJ2-7 and V is TRBV6-5; TRBD2 matches 9 bases. The ends lost 0 bases at V and 6 bases at J; junction bases unmatched: 6. The CDR3 is 15 residues long. CDR1 is MNHEY, CDR2 SVGAGI, per germline. CDR3 in amino acids: CASSYSGGGAVEQYF. Here the CDR3 DNA reads TGTGCCAGCAGTTACTCTGGCGGGGGGGCAGTCGAGCAGTACTTC.

This clone was seen only a few times. The CDR3 here is CASTRQDGNGYTF. CDR3 sequence (DNA): TGTGCCAGCACCCGCCAAGACGGAAATGGCTACACCTTC. This chain links TRBV3-1 (or the pseudogene TRBV3-2) with TRBJ1-2; D not certain. V was clipped by 7 bases and J by 6 bases, with 15 bases between them. The CDR3 length is 13 residues. Germline V gene lookup returns CDR1 LGHDT and CDR2 YNNKEL (reference sequence).

A few counts support this clone. Other nucleotide sequences in the sample specify the same CDR3. The J gene is TRBJ2-3, the V gene TRBV29-1; possibly TRBD1 or TRBD2 for D (5 bases each). Per germline, CDR1 SQVTM and CDR2 ANQGSEA. With 2 bases removed from V and 0 bases from J, the gap between germline ends came to 15 bases. CDR3 length equals 16 residues. In nucleotides, the CDR3 is TGCAGCGTTGAAAACCTGCCGGGGCTTAGCACAGATACGCAGTATTTT. It yields the protein CSVENLPGLSTDTQYF.

The genes are TRBV5-1 and TRBJ2-7; D tentatively fits TRBD1 or TRBD2 (5 bases each). CDR1 SGHRS and CDR2 YFSETQ come from the germline V gene. The CDR3 length is 16 residues. V was clipped by 0 bases and J by 2 bases, with 15 bases between them. The CDR3 DNA reads as TGCGCCAGCAGCTTGGAATTTGGGGGTTCGGCCTACGAGCAGTACTTC. It yields the protein CASSLEFGGSAYEQYF.

This clone was found once. This chain connects TRBV5-1 to TRBJ1-3; D is unresolved. The CDR3 consists of 14 residues. Between the trimmed V and J ends, which lost 0 bases and 3 bases, there was a span of 7 bases. Germline CDR1 is SGHRS and CDR2 is YFSETQ. CDR3 protein: CASSLEFNGNTIYF. The CDR3 coding sequence is TGCGCCAGCAGCTTGGAATTCAATGGAAACACCATATATTTT.

V is TRBV7-9 and J is TRBJ1-5; D call uncertain. The CDR3 has 14 residues. The V end lost 5 bases, the J end lost 6 bases, and 14 bases lay between the germline ends. CDR1 is SEHNR and CDR2 is FQNEAQ in the germline V gene (reference sequence). The CDR3 DNA reads as TGTGCCAGCAGCCCCGGGGATGCGAGTCAGCCCCAGCATTTT. It codes for CASSPGDASQPQHF.

The rearrangement joins TRBV29-1 to TRBJ1-2; D unclear. V was shortened by 6 bases and J by 3 bases, with 11 bases between the two germline ends. This CDR3 spans 12 amino acids. Per germline, CDR1 SQVTM and CDR2 ANQGSEA. The CDR3 DNA follows: TGCAGCGTGTCCGGGCCAGACTATGGCTACACCTTC. Its protein is CSVSGPDYGYTF.

The chain is built from TRBV10-2 and TRBJ2-7, with unresolved D. V shed 5 bases and J shed 0 bases, with 14 bases lying between them. The CDR3 extends over 15 amino acids. Germline V gene lookup returns CDR1 WSHSY and CDR2 SAAADI. CDR3 region: CASSSRPFSSYEQYF. DNA for the CDR3: TGCGCCAGCAGTTCCAGACCATTCAGCTCCTACGAGCAGTACTTC.

This chain connects TRBV19 to TRBJ2-1, with D unresolved. V was cut by 10 bases and J by 7 bases, with 14 bases left in between. Germline CDR1 is LNHDA and CDR2 is SQIVND (reference sequence). This CDR3 is built from 12 residues. The CDR3 DNA reads TGTGCCACCACCGGTCGACGTAATGAGCAGTTCTTC. As protein: CATTGRRNEQFF.

The chain joins TRBV5-1 to TRBJ1-4; D not resolved. The CDR3 covers 14 residues. Trimming stripped 1 base from V and 1 base from J, with 5 bases between. The germline V gene encodes CDR1 SGHRS and CDR2 YFSETQ. Here the CDR3 DNA reads TGCGCCAGCAGCTTGAGGCGAACTAATGAAAAACTGTTTTTT. It yields the protein CASSLRRTNEKLFF.

The chain couples TRBV5-1 to TRBJ1-1, with no clear D. Germline V CDR1 and CDR2: SGHRS, YFSETQ. CDR3 length: 13 residues. The V gene lost 4 bases and the J gene lost 1 base, with 8 bases spanning the gap. In nucleotides, the CDR3 is TGCGCCAGCAGCATCGGCGGGAACACTGAAGCTTTCTTT. It is translated as CASSIGGNTEAFF.

The rearrangement joins TRBV3-1 (or the pseudogene TRBV3-2) to TRBJ1-2; D perhaps matches TRBD1 (6 bases). The germline V gene has CDR1 LGHDT and CDR2 YNNKEL (reference sequence). The CDR3 sequence is 14 residues long. V lost 1 base and J 8 bases, leaving 14 bases between the germline ends. CDR3 coding DNA: TGTGCCAGCAGCCAAGGGGGGGCGGGACCCGGCTACACCTTC. Its translation is CASSQGGAGPGYTF.

The CDR3 protein is CASSQDWVTREKLFF. CDR3 nucleotide sequence: TGCGCCAGCAGCCAAGATTGGGTGACAAGAGAAAAACTGTTTTTT. The rearrangement links TRBV4-3 to TRBJ1-4, with D hard to call. Germline loops: CDR1 LGHNA, CDR2 YSLEER. This CDR3 spans 15 amino acids. V was cut by 0 bases and J by 8 bases, with 13 bases left in between.

This rearrangement joins TRBV11-2 to TRBJ2-2; TRBD2 might be the D (7 bases). Germline CDR1 is SGHAT and CDR2 is FQNNGV. V was shortened by 3 bases and J by 9 bases, with 17 bases between the two germline ends. The CDR3 has 15 residues. The CDR3 DNA reads as TGTGCCAGCAGCTTGGGGGGGGGCGCGCCGAGGGAGCTGTTTTTT. Translation gives CASSLGGGAPRELFF.